Described below is a single T cell receptor (beta chain) sequence and its context. The sample is drawn from a study of blood T cell repertoires in COVID-19. As for the study in general: Sites across the United States, Italy and Spain contributed samples from acute and convalescent COVID-19. The cDNA or gDNA used as material had been derived from T cells, B-cell-depleted T cells, or PBMCs.

Using immunoSEQ multiplex PCR, the repertoire was profiled, and TCRdb retains in-frame clones only, with some absent. The sample contains 180,000 or so clones, just over 85% of which appear only once. The V and J ends lost 7 bases and 0 bases respectively, with 13 bases between them. In germline, CDR1 is SGHRS, CDR2 YFSETQ. The CDR3 is made up of 15 amino acids. This TCR was recovered from a man in his sixties with acute or convalescent COVID-19. V usage is TRBV5-1 and J usage is TRBJ2-2, with D perhaps TRBD2 (5 bases). The specimen was peripheral blood. CDR3 nucleotides: TGCGCCAGCTTCCGGACGGACTCGAACACCGGGGAGCTGTTTTTT. Its protein is CASFRTDSNTGELFF.